This T cell receptor (beta chain) was sequenced for a study of T cell responses to AZD1222 COVID-19 vaccine listed by TCRdb under 2021. Study-wide context: Because spike-specific TCR depth and breadth did not differ between the two schedules, AZD1222 recipients who got a second dose at roughly 4 weeks were pooled with those who got a second dose at roughly 12 weeks. A total of under 250 trial participants underwent TCR sequencing, of whom approximately 200 had received two doses of AZD1222 and 26 had received two doses of the MenACWY control vaccine. Trial participants were enrolled into age subgroups of 18-55, 56-69 and 70-plus years, which contained roughly 150, 30 and 60 TCR-sequenced participants, respectively. The paper's findings and limits, for the study overall: Only a handful of AZD1222 recipients were SARS-CoV-2 seropositive at baseline, limiting conclusions about previously exposed vaccinees. Participants were mostly white British and included more females than males, and it was suggested by the authors that clonal diversity may have been underestimated. Because no day 14 peak-response samples were available, the repertoires could be characterized only after the peak T cell response. In the small 56-69-year group, the increase in depth fell short of significance, most likely because of low power. Reportedly, close to half of the unique spike-specific TCRs recognized epitopes lying outside the regions that are mutated in the B.1.351 and B.1.1.7 variants. A significant rise in spike-specific TCR breadth and depth was observed after two AZD1222 doses relative to day 0 and relative to MenACWY recipients. The whole spike protein was spanned by vaccine-associated CD4 TCRs, and dominant responses were seen in regions 160-218 and 743-854.

As for this clone: What antigen it recognizes has not been identified. The sample holds no much larger clone one base away, and base qualities are not on file.

V loses 6 bases at its end and J loses 3 bases; junction bases beyond the gene matches: 4. Taken from cysteine to phenylalanine, the CDR3 has 13 residues. The retained sequence is limited to the CDR3, 39 bases, with the frame set at the first base. Per the germline V gene (reference sequence), LNHNV is the CDR1 and YYDKDF is the CDR2. The CDR3 regions of human TCRbeta chains were subjected to immunosequencing. Per the source publication's procedure: TCRs in the repertoires were matched against a reference library of SARS-CoV-2-specific TCRs that had been generated with the MIRA antigen-specificity platform. Breadth was defined as the fraction of unique TCRs that were SARS-CoV-2-associated. Depth was defined as the fraction of total T cells that were SARS-CoV-2-associated. Using the MIRA data, each spike-specific TCR was mapped to the spike region that the TCR reacts to and placed in a CD4 or CD8 class. Log10-transformed breadth and depth values were compared by one-way ANOVA with Sidak's multiple comparisons tests. As stored in TCRdb, this immuneACCESS dataset retains in-frame rearrangements with V and J assigned. A fraction of the clones does not appear; measured against another copy, unresolved V genes explain less than half of the discrepancy, and the remainder lacks a known reason. V, J and clone size were drawn from that table, and D and trimming were deduced from the DNA. Within this sample are around 150,000 clones, with 75% to 95% of them counted one time only. The ten largest clonotypes hold roughly 3.2% of the sample.

Taken with the paper, the label for time point translates to: baseline before first vaccination. Vaccinee samples came from UK trials COV001 and COV002, including a single-blind randomized controlled phase 2/3 trial of AZD1222 (ChAdOx1 nCoV-19) in healthy adults. For TCRbeta chain sequencing, PBMC samples were collected from trial participants at day 0 and at day 28 after the second dose. Specimen: peripheral blood, collected on day 0 of AZD1222 vaccination. This TCR came from an adult in good health. The V gene is TRBV15 and the J gene is TRBJ2-7, with TRBD2 identical over 8 junction bases. The nucleotide sequence reads TGTGCCACCAGAGCGGGGGAGGGCTACGAGCAGTACTTC. This encodes CATRAGEGYEQYF. Extended through the reference TRBV15 and TRBJ2-7 proteins, this CDR3 yields the full variable domain: DAMVIQNPRYQVTQFGKPVTLSCSQTLNHNVMYWYQQKSSQAPKLLFHYYDKDFNNEADTPDNFQSRRPNTSFCFLDIRSPGLGDTAMYLCATRAGEGYEQYFGPGTRLTVT.